This note documents a single T cell receptor beta chain sequence. Antigen unknown. The data belong to a study of cytomegalovirus exposure and HLA in healthy donors. General study points: V segments that were indistinguishable, TRBV6-2 and TRBV6-3 among them, were omitted from analysis. An analysis done earlier found most TCR beta V segments productive about 87% or about 30% of the time.

13 Jbeta primers and 60 Vbeta primers were used for the PCR. This table comes from immunoSEQ multiplex PCR, and its TCRdb copy is limited to in-frame clones, with some not included. This table has some 90,000 clones, approximately 74% appearing once. CDR1 is SGHTA, CDR2 FQGNSA, per germline. The CDR3 length is 14 residues. The germline V and J ends were trimmed by 1 base and 3 bases, with 7 bases remaining between them. The sequenced sample consisted of PBMCs. The chain carries TRBV7-2 and TRBJ2-1; D is undetermined. The TCR comes from a woman between 65 and 79 years old in good health and CMV-seropositive. Written as DNA, the CDR3 is TGTGCCAGCAGCTTAGTTTGGCTCTACAATGAGCAGTTCTTC. Residues: CASSLVWLYNEQFF.